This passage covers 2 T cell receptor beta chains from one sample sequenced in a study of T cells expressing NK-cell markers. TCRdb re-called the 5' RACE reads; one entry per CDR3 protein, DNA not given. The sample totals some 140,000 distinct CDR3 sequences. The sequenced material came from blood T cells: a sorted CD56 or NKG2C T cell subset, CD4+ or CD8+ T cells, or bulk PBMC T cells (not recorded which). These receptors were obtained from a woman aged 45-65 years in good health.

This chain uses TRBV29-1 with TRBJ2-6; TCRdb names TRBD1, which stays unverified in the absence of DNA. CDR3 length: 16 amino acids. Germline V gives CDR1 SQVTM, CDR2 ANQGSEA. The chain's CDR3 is CSVRGQGATGANVLTF.

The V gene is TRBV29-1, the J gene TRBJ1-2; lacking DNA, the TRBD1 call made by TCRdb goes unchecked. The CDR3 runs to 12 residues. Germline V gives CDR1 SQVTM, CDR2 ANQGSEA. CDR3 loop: CSDGTANYGYTF.